The sequence of this T cell receptor (beta chain) was determined in a study of blood T cell repertoires in COVID-19. Germline CDR1 reads MDHEN; CDR2 reads SYDVKM. The CDR3 is made up of 16 amino acids. V was cut by 5 bases and J by 1 base, with 17 bases left in between. A case of COVID-19 had been met by exposed participants within 2 weeks before study entry. Clones were read by immunoSEQ multiplex PCR, and TCRdb kept only the in-frame ones, dropping some. The table lists 330,000 or so clones, roughly 90% of them singletons. The sequence was collected from a woman under 40 who had been exposed to COVID-19. The gene calls are TRBV28 and TRBJ2-5; TRBD2 might be the D (6 bases). Sequencing was done on a sample of PBMCs or T cells enriched from blood (not recorded which). As DNA, the CDR3 is TGTGCCAGCAGTATATTGGCGGGGCACCCCCAAGAGACCCAGTACTTC. It translates to CASSILAGHPQETQYF.